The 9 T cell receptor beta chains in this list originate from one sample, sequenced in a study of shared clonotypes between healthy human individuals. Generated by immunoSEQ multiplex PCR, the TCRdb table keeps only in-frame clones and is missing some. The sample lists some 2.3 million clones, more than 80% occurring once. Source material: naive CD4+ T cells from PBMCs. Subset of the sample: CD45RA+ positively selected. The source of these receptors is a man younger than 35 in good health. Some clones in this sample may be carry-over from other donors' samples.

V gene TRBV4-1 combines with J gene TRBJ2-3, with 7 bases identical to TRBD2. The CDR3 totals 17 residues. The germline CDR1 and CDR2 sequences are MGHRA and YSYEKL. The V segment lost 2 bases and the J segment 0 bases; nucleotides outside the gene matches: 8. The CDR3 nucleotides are TGCGCCAGCAGCCAAATCGGGCTAGCGGCTAGCACAGATACGCAGTATTTT. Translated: CASSQIGLAASTDTQYF.

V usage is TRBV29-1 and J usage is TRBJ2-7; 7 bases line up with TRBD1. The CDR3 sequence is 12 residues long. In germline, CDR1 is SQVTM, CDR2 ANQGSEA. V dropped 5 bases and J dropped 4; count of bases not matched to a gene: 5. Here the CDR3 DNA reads TGCAGCGTTAAGACAGGGATATACGAGCAGTACTTC. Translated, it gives CSVKTGIYEQYF.

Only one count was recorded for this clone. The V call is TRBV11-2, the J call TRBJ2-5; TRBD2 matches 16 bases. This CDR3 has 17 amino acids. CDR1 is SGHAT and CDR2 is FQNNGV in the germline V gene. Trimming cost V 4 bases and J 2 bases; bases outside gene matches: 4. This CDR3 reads CASSWGLAGGGQETQYF. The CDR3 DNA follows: TGTGCCAGCAGCTGGGGACTAGCGGGAGGGGGACAAGAGACCCAGTACTTC.

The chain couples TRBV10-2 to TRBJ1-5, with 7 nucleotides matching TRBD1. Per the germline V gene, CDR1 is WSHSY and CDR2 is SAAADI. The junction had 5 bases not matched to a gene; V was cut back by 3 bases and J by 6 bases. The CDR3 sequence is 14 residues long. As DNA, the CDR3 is TGCGCCAGCAGTGATGGCAGGGGGATTCAGCCCCAGCATTTT. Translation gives CASSDGRGIQPQHF.

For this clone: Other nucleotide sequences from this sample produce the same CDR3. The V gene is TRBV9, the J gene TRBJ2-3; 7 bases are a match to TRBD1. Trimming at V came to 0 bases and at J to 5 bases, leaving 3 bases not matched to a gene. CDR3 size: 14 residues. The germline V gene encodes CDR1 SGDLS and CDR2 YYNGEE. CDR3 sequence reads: CASSVDRGRDTQYF. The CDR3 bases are TGTGCCAGCAGCGTAGATAGGGGGCGAGATACGCAGTATTTT.

Written as DNA, the CDR3 is TGTGCCAGCAGCCCCAACAGGGGCCCGGGAGATACGCAGTATTTT. Translating it yields CASSPNRGPGDTQYF. The V and J genes are TRBV14 and TRBJ2-3; TRBD1 aligns across 7 bases. Germline CDR1 SGHDN, CDR2 FVKESK. V dropped 4 bases and J dropped 5; count of bases not matched to a gene: 9. The CDR3 loop spans 15 amino acids. The full variable domain, with the rest looked up from reference TRBV14 and TRBJ2-3, is EAGVTQFPSHSVIEKGQTVTLRCDPISGHDNLYWYRRVMGKEIKFLLHFVKESKQDESGMPNNRFLAERTGGTYSTLKVQPAELEDSGVYFCASSPNRGPGDTQYFGPGTRLTVL.

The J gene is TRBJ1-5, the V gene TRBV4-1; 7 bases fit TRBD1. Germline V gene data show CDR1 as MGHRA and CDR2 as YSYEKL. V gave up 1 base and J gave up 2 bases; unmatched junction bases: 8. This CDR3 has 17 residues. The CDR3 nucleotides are TGCGCCAGCAGCCAAGCAACGCTTGGACAGGGCAATCAGCCCCAGCATTTT. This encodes CASSQATLGQGNQPQHF.

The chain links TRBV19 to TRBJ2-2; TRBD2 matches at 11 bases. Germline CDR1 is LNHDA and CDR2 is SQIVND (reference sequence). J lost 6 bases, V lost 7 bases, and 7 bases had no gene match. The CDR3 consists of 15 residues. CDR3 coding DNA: TGTGCCAGTACGGCGACTAGCGGGATGGCCGGGGAGCTGTTTTTT. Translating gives CASTATSGMAGELFF.

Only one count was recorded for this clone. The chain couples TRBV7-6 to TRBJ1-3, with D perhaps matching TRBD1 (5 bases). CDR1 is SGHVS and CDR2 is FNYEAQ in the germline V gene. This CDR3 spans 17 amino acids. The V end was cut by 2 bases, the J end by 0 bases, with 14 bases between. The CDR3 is CASSLSGALHSGNTIYF. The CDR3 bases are TGTGCCAGCAGCTTAAGTGGGGCATTACACTCTGGAAACACCATATATTTT.